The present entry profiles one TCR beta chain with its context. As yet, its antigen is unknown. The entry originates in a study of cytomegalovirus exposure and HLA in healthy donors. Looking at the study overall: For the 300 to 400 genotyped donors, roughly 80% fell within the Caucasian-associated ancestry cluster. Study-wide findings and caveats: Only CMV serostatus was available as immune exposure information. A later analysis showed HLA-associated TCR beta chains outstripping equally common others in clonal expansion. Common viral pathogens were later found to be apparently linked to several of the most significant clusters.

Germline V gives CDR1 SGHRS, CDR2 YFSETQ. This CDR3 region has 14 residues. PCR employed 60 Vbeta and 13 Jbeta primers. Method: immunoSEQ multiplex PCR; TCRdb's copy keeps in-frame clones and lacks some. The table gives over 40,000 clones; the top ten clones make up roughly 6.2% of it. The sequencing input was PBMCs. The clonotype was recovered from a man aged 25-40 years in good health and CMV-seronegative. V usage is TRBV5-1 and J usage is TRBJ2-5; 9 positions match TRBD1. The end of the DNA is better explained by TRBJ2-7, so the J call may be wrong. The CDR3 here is CASSLGQGSYEQYF. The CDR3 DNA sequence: TGCGCCAGCAGCCTGGGACAGGGCTCCTACGAGCAGTACTTC.